This T cell receptor (beta chain) stems from a study of Graves' ophthalmopathy and Graves' hyperthyroidism. Findings and limits, study-wide: The model reached approximately 67% sensitivity and around 74% specificity for predicting ophthalmopathy progression. The authors also found most expanded thyroid clonotypes above 0.001 frequency in blood.

Per germline, CDR1 KGHDR and CDR2 SFDVKD. The CDR3 is 14 amino acids. V gave up 5 bases and J gave up 0 bases, with 6 bases separating them. Amplification of TCR beta CDR3 regions used RNA transcripts. Investigators did first-round RT-PCR with HTBI primers, then second-round multiplex PCR. A single record per CDR3 protein comes from TCRdb applying MiXCR to the multiplex PCR reads. The sample lists hundreds of thousands of distinct CDR3 sequences; around 50% were seen once. This clonotype appeared many times. The antigen remains unidentified. V usage is TRBV24-1 and J usage is TRBJ2-2; D is ambiguous. The specimen was peripheral blood. This TCR derives from an adult man with Graves' ophthalmopathy. The CDR3 region has the DNA TGTGCCACCAGTGCGGCGGCGAACACCGGGGAGCTGTTTTTT. Translation gives CATSAAANTGELFF.